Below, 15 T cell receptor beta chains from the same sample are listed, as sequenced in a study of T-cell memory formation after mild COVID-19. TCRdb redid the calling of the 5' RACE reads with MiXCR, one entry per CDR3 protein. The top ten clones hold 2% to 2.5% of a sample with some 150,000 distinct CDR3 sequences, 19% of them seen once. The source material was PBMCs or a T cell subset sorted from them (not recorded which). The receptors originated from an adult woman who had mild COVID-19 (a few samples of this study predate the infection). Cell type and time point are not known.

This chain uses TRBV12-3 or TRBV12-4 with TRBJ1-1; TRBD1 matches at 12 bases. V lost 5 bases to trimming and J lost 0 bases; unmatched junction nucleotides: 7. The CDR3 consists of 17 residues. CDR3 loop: CASSLSGTGGMNTEAFF. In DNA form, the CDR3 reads TGTGCCAGCAGTCTATCCGGGACAGGGGGCATGAACACTGAAGCTTTCTTT.

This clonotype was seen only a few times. CDR3 residues: CATSDPPRVNTGELFF. DNA of the CDR3: TGTGCCACCAGTGATCCCCCCAGGGTGAACACCGGGGAGCTGTTTTTT. The chain recombines TRBV24-1 with TRBJ2-2; TRBD1 is a possible D gene (5 bases). Germline V CDR1 and CDR2: KGHDR, SFDVKD. This CDR3 comprises 16 residues. The V and J ends lost 3 bases and 1 base respectively, with 11 bases between them.

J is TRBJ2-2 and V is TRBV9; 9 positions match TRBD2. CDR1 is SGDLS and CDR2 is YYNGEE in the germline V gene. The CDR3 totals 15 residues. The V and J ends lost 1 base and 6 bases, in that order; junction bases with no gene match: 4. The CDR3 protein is CASSVQAGGPGELFF. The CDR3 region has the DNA TGTGCCAGCAGCGTACAGGCGGGAGGGCCCGGGGAGCTGTTTTTT.

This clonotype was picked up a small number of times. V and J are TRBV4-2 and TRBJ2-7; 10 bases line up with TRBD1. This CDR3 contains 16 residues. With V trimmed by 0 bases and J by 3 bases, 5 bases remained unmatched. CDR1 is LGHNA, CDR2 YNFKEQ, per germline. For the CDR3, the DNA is TGTGCCAGCAGCCAAGACGAGGGACAGGGGAACTACGAGCAGTACTTC. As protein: CASSQDEGQGNYEQYF.

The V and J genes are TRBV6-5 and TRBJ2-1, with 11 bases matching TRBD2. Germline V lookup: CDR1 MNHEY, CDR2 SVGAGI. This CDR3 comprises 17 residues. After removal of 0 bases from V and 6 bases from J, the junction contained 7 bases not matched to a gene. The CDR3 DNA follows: TGTGCCAGCAGTTACTCGAACCGGCTAGCGGGAGGCAATGAGCAGTTCTTC. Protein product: CASSYSNRLAGGNEQFF.

CDR3 protein: CATSGSPDRGLSYNEQFF. For the CDR3, the DNA is TGTGCCACCAGCGGCTCCCCTGACAGGGGGCTCTCCTACAATGAGCAGTTCTTC. V gene TRBV15 combines with J gene TRBJ2-1, with TRBD1 matching 10 bases. Germline CDR1 reads LNHNV; CDR2 reads YYDKDF (reference sequence). The trim removed 5 bases at V and 0 bases at J, leaving 10 bases unmatched. The CDR3 sequence is 18 residues long.

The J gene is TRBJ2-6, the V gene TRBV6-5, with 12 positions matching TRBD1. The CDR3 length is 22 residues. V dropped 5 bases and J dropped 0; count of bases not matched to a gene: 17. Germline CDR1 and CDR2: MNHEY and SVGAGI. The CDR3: CASSTNDPRDRGRFSGANVLTF. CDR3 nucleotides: TGTGCCAGCAGTACAAACGATCCCCGGGACAGGGGGCGATTCTCTGGGGCCAACGTCCTGACTTTC.

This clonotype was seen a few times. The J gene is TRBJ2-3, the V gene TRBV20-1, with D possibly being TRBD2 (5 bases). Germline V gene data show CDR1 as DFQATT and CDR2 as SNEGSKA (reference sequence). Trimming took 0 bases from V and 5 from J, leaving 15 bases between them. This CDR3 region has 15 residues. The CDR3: CSARERGPGLDTQYF. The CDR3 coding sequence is TGCAGTGCTAGAGAACGGGGTCCGGGCCTAGATACGCAGTATTTT.

In DNA form, the CDR3 reads TGTGCCAGCAGTTACTCGGGCGCTTCTAATGAAAAACTGTTTTTT. This sequence encodes CASSYSGASNEKLFF. The V gene is TRBV6-5, the J gene TRBJ1-4; D ambiguous. This CDR3 spans 15 amino acids. Germline V gives CDR1 MNHEY, CDR2 SVGAGI. The V end lost 0 bases, the J end lost 3 bases, and 8 bases lay between the germline ends.

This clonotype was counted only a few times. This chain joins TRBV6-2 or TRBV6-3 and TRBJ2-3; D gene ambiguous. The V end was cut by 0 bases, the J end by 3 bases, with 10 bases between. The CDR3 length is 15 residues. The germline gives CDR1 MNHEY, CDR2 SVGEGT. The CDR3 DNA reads TGTGCCAGCAGTTACTCGATCCCACAAACAGATACGCAGTATTTT. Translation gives CASSYSIPQTDTQYF.

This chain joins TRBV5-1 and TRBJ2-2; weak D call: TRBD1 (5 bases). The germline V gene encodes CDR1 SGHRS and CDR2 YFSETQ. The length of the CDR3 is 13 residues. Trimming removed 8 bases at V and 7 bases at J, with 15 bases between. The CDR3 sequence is CASRPQGYGELFF. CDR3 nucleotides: TGCGCCAGTCGCCCCCAGGGCTACGGGGAGCTGTTTTTT.

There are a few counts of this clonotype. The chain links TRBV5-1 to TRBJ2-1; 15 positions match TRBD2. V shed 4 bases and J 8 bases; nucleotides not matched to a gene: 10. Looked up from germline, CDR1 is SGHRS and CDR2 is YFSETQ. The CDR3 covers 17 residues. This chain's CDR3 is CASSPGGTSGRSHEQFF. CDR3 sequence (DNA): TGCGCCAGCAGCCCTGGTGGGACTAGCGGGAGGAGCCATGAGCAGTTCTTC.

The CDR3 coding sequence is TGTGCCAGCGCAGCCGGGACAGGGGACACCGGGGAGCTGTTTTTT. This gives the protein CASAAGTGDTGELFF. The V call is TRBV25-1, the J call TRBJ2-2, with 10 bases aligning to TRBD1. V gave up 8 bases and J gave up 3 bases; unmatched junction bases: 6. CDR1 and CDR2 (germline): MGHDK, SYGVNS. The CDR3 contains 15 residues. The full variable domain, in which reference TRBV25-1 and TRBJ2-2 provide the parts outside the CDR3, is EADIYQTPRYLVIGTGKKITLECSQTMGHDKMYWYQQDPGMELHLIHYSYGVNSTEKGDLSSESTVSRIRTEHFPLTLESARPSHTSQYLCASAAGTGDTGELFFGEGSRLTVL.

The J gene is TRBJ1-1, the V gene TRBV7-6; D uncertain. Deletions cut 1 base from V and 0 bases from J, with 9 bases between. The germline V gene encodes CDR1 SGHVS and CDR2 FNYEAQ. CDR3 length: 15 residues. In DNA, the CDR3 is TGTGCCAGCAGCTTAGGAGCCGTTATGAACACTGAAGCTTTCTTT. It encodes CASSLGAVMNTEAFF.

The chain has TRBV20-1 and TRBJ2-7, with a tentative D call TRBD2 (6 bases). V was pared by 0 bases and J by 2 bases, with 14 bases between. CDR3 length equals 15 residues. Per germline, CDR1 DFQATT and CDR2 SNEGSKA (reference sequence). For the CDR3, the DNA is TGCAGTGCTAGAGATGGCGGTAGCGGCACCTACGAGCAGTACTTC. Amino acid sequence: CSARDGGSGTYEQYF.